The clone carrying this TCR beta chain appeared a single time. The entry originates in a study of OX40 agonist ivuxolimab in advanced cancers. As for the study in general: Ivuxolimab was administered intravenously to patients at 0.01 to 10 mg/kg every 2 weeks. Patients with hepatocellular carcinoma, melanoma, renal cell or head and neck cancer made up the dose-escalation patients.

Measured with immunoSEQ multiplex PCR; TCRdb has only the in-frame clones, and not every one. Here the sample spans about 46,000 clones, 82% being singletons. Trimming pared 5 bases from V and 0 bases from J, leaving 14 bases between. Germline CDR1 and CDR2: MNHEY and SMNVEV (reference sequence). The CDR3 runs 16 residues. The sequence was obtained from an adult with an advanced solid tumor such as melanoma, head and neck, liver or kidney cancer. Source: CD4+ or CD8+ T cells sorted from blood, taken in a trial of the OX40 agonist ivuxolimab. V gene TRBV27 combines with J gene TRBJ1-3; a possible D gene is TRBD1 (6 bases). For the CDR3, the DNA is TGTGCCAGCAGTCCCTGGGGGGGGCGCTCTGGAAACACCATATATTTT. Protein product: CASSPWGGRSGNTIYF.